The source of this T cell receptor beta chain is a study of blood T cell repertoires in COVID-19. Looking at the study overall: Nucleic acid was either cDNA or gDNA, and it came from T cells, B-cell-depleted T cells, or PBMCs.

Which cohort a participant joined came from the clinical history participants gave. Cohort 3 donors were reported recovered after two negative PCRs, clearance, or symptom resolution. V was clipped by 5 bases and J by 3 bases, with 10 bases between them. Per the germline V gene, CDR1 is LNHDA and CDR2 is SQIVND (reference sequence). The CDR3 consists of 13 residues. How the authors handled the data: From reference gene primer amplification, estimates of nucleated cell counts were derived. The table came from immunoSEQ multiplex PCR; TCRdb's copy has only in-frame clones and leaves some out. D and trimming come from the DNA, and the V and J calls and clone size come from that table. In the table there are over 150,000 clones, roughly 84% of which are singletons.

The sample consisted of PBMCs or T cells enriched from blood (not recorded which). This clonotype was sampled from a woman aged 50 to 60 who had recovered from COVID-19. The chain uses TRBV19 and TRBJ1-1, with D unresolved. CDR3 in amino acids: CASSSTTYTEAFF. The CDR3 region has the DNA TGTGCCAGTAGTTCGACAACTTACACTGAAGCTTTCTTT.